Each of the 12 T cell receptor beta chains below was sequenced from the same sample in a study of T cells in Graves' hyperthyroidism and ophthalmopathy. RNA transcripts yielded amplified TCR beta CDR3 regions. First-round RT-PCR of the TCR CDR3 relied on the HTBI primer set. TCRdb re-derived calls from the multiplex PCR reads in MiXCR, one entry per CDR3 protein. The top ten clones hold 28% of a sample with about 400,000 distinct CDR3 sequences, over 13% of them seen once. Material: blood. These receptors were taken from a man aged 50-59 years with Graves' ophthalmopathy.

This clonotype occurred many times. The chain links TRBV2 to TRBJ2-1; D unresolved. The CDR3 runs 12 residues. Per the germline V gene, CDR1 is SNHLY and CDR2 is FYNNEI. Deletions cut 1 base from V and 9 bases from J, with 7 bases between. The CDR3 sequence is CASSEDVGEQFF. CDR3 coding DNA: TGTGCCAGCAGTGAAGATGTGGGTGAGCAGTTCTTC.

This chain uses TRBV6-1 with TRBJ2-4; perhaps TRBD1 as D (6 bases). CDR3 length: 13 amino acids. Per the germline V gene, CDR1 is MNHNS and CDR2 is SASEGT. V was trimmed by 8 bases and J by 1 base, leaving 9 bases between them. CDR3 bases: TGTGCCAGCCGAACAGGGGCCAAAAACATTCAGTACTTC. The encoded protein is CASRTGAKNIQYF.

This clonotype showed up many times. The V and J genes are TRBV3-1 and TRBJ2-7, with D tentatively TRBD2 (6 bases). CDR1 LGHDT and CDR2 YNNKEL come from the germline V gene (reference sequence). CDR3 size: 17 residues. V shed 1 base and J shed 0 bases, with 16 bases lying between them. DNA for the CDR3: TGTGCCAGCAGCCAAGGGACGGGGCGGGGTAGCTCCTACGAGCAGTACTTC. The encoded protein is CASSQGTGRGSSYEQYF.

This clonotype appeared once. This could be a read error, since a much larger clone is one nucleotide away. The chain recombines TRBV28 with TRBJ2-1, with TRBD1 matching 7 bases. The junction had 16 bases not matched to a gene; V was cut back by 4 bases and J by 10 bases. Germline CDR1 is MDHEN and CDR2 is SYDVKM. The CDR3 length is 16 residues. The CDR3 bases are TGTGCCAGCAGTTCGACTCGGACAGGCGATGACTACGAGCAGTTCTTC. Translation: CASSSTRTGDDYEQFF.

V gene TRBV3-1 combines with J gene TRBJ1-1; no reliable D call. Germline V gene sequence: CDR1 LGHDT, CDR2 YNNKEL (reference sequence). The V end lost 1 base, the J end lost 1 base, and 7 bases lay between the germline ends. The CDR3 runs 14 residues. CDR3 residues: CASSQVDPNTEAFF. The CDR3, as DNA: TGTGCCAGCAGCCAAGTAGATCCGAACACTGAAGCTTTCTTT.

The chain recombines TRBV5-1 with TRBJ2-4, with D unclear. This CDR3 is built from 12 residues. Deletions cut 0 bases from V and 7 bases from J, with 5 bases between. Germline lookup yields CDR1 SGHRS and CDR2 YFSETQ. The DNA for the CDR3 is TGCGCCAGCAGCTTGGCGTTCAACATTCAGTACTTC. Translating gives CASSLAFNIQYF.

This clonotype was recorded many times. The chain is built from TRBV7-9 and TRBJ2-7, with D maybe TRBD1 (6 bases). Trimming removed 5 bases from V and 3 bases from J, with 14 bases in between. This CDR3 has 14 residues. Germline assignment: CDR1 SEHNR and CDR2 FQNEAQ (reference sequence). CDR3 DNA: TGTGCCAGCAGCGCTCGGGACAATGGCTACGAGCAGTACTTC. Translation gives CASSARDNGYEQYF.

This clonotype was seen ten or more times. The rearrangement links TRBV6-1 to TRBJ1-1, with TRBD1 matching 9 bases. Germline V gives CDR1 MNHNS, CDR2 SASEGT. After removal of 4 bases from V and 6 bases from J, the junction contained 9 bases not matched to a gene. The CDR3 has 15 amino acids. The CDR3 DNA reads as TGTGCCAGCAGTGCCCTGGACAGGGGATTTCCTGAAGCTTTCTTT. This sequence encodes CASSALDRGFPEAFF.

The CDR3 nucleotides read TGTGCCAGCACCGCATGGACCCGTAACTACGAGCAGTACTTC. Its translation: CASTAWTRNYEQYF. The chain combines TRBV7-2 with TRBJ2-7; no reliable D call. The CDR3 covers 14 residues. V was pared by 7 bases and J by 3 bases, with 16 bases between. Germline V lookup: CDR1 SGHTA, CDR2 FQGNSA.

This clonotype came up a few times. CDR3 amino acids: CASSLGTGTIHGYTF. Here the CDR3 DNA reads TGTGCCAGCAGTTTAGGGACAGGAACTATTCATGGCTACACCTTC. The chain couples TRBV27 to TRBJ1-2; TRBD1 matches 8 bases. Germline V lookup: CDR1 MNHEY, CDR2 SMNVEV (reference sequence). Trimming at V came to 2 bases and at J to 6 bases, leaving 8 bases not matched to a gene. This CDR3 has 15 residues.

The CDR3 sequence: CSVETGYGYTF. CDR3 nucleotides: TGCAGCGTTGAAACAGGATATGGCTACACCTTC. V and J are TRBV29-1 and TRBJ1-2; weak D call: TRBD1 (5 bases). The CDR3 has 11 residues. Looked up from germline, CDR1 is SQVTM and CDR2 is ANQGSEA. Trimming stripped 2 bases from V and 5 bases from J, with 6 bases between.

The V gene is TRBV11-2, the J gene TRBJ2-3, with 8 bases lining up with TRBD2. The CDR3 covers 16 residues. J gave up 0 bases and V 4 bases, and 6 bases lay outside the gene matches. In germline, CDR1 is SGHAT, CDR2 FQNNGV. The CDR3 coding sequence is TGTGCCAGCAGCTGGCCGTCTAGCGGGAGCACAGATACGCAGTATTTT. Its protein product is CASSWPSSGSTDTQYF.